The text below deals with one T cell receptor beta chain. This CDR3 contains 14 residues. The V end was cut by 3 bases, the J end by 1 base, with 9 bases between. The germline V gene has CDR1 SGHTS and CDR2 YDEGEE. CD8 cells regarded as naive lacked CD45RO, were positively chosen for CCR7, and omitted terminally differentiated effector memory CD45RA+ cells. Profiled with immunoSEQ multiplex PCR; TCRdb holds only in-frame clones, not every one. The table shows 450,000 to 700,000 clones, with about 95% occurring only once. The data were taken from a study of shared clonotypes between healthy human individuals.

The chain recombines TRBV5-8 with TRBJ2-3; D uncertain. The specimen was naive CD8+ T cells sorted from blood. The sequence was obtained from a woman in her 30s in good health. The CDR3 nucleotides are TGTGCCAGCAGCTATACCGGGCGCACAGATACGCAGTATTTT. Translated: CASSYTGRTDTQYF.